This T cell receptor (beta chain) stems from a study of beta chain features in type 1 diabetes. Study results and limitations: It was not settled here whether HLA type affects TCRB rearrangement.

Via the markers CD45RO/CCR7/CD25/CD127/CD95/CD27, stem cell-like memory, regulatory, central memory and naive CD4+ cells were sorted. In regard to this clone: The antigen is undetermined.

Germline-derived CDR1 and CDR2 are MGHDK and SYGVNS. The CDR3 runs to 11 residues. Deletions cut 3 bases from V and 4 bases from J, with 4 bases between. Expressed TCRB transcripts were sequenced after all isolated RNA was converted to cDNA. This table comes from immunoSEQ multiplex PCR, and its TCRdb copy is limited to in-frame clones, with some not included. The sample contains hundreds of thousands of clones, roughly 11% of which appear only once. V gene TRBV25-1 combines with J gene TRBJ2-7; no clear D gene. The specimen sequenced was naive CD4+ T cells from blood. This clonotype originated in a young woman in good health. The CDR3 protein is CASSDAYEQYF. The CDR3 region has the DNA TGTGCCAGCAGTGATGCATACGAGCAGTACTTC.